The 2 T cell receptor beta chains in this list originate from one sample, sequenced in a study of blood T cell repertoires in COVID-19. TCRdb keeps only in-frame clones here, not all; method: immunoSEQ multiplex PCR. The repertoire has 150,000 to 170,000 clones, about 86% of them found once; the top ten carry about 7.3%. The sequenced sample consisted of PBMCs or T cells enriched from blood (not recorded which). All receptors derive from a man in his forties or fifties who had recovered from COVID-19.

The CDR3 reads CASSQGQRGGYGYTF. In DNA form, the CDR3 reads TGTGCCAGCAGCCAGGGACAGCGGGGGGGATATGGCTACACCTTC. The rearrangement uses TRBV11-2 and TRBJ1-2; 7 positions agree with TRBD1. CDR3 length: 15 residues. J lost 5 bases, V lost 5 bases, and 11 bases had no gene match. The V gene's germline CDR1 is SGHAT and CDR2 FQNNGV.

To note about this clone: The same CDR3 also results from other DNA sequences found in this sample. CDR3 amino acids: CASSSQGATNEKLFF. The CDR3 DNA reads as TGTGCCAGCAGCTCCCAGGGGGCGACTAATGAAAAACTGTTTTTT. The rearrangement uses TRBV7-2 and TRBJ1-4, with 8 nucleotides matching TRBD1. Per the germline V gene, CDR1 is SGHTA and CDR2 is FQGNSA. Trimming removed 4 bases from V and 2 bases from J; junction bases left unmatched: 3. CDR3 length: 15 amino acids.